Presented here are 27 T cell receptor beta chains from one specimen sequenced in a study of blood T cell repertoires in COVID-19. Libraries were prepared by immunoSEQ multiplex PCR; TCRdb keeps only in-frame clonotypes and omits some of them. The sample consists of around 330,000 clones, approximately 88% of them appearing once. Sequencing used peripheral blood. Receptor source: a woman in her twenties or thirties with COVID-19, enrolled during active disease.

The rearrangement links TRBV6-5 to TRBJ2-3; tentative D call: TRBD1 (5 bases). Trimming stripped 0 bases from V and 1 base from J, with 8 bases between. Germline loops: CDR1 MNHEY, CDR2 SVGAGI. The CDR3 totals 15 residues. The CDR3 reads CASSYSTVRTDTQYF. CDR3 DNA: TGTGCCAGCAGTTACTCGACAGTTCGCACAGATACGCAGTATTTT.

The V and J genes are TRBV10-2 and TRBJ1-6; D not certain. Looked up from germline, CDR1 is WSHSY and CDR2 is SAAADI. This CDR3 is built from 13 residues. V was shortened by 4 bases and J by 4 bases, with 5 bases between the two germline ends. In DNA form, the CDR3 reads TGCGCCAGCAGTGGAGATTATAATTCACCCCTCCACTTT. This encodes CASSGDYNSPLHF.

The CDR3 sequence: CASSPGFGQANTEAFF. The CDR3, as DNA: TGTGCCAGCTCACCTGGTTTTGGACAGGCGAACACTGAAGCTTTCTTT. The V call is TRBV18, the J call TRBJ1-1; 7 bases align to TRBD1. V lost 3 bases to trimming and J lost 1 base; unmatched junction nucleotides: 8. The CDR3 totals 16 residues. Germline CDR1 and CDR2: KGHSH and LQKENI.

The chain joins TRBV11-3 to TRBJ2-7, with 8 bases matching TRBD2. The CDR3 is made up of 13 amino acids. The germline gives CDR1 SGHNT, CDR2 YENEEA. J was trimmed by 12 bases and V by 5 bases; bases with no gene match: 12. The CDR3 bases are TGTGCCAGCAGCGCTGGGAATAGCGGGGAGTTGTACTTC. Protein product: CASSAGNSGELYF.

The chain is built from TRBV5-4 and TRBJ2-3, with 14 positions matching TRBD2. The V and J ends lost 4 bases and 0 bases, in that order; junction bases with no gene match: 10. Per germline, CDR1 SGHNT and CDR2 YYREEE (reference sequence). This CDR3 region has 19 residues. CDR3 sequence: CASSRGLAGDLSSTDTQYF. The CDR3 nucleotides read TGTGCCAGCAGCCGGGGACTAGCGGGGGATCTCTCTAGCACAGATACGCAGTATTTT.

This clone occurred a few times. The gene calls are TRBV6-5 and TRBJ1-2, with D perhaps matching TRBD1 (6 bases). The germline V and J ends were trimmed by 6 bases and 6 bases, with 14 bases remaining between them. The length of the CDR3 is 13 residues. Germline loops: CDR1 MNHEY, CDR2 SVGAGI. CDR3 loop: CASSHKRTDGYTF. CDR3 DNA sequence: TGTGCCAGCAGCCATAAACGGACAGATGGCTACACCTTC.

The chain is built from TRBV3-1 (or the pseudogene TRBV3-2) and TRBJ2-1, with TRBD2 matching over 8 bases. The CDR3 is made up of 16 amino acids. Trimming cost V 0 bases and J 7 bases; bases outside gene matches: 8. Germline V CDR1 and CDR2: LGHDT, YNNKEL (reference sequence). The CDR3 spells CASSQDPPGGLNEQFF. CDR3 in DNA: TGTGCCAGCAGCCAAGACCCCCCGGGGGGGCTAAATGAGCAGTTCTTC.

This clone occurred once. The chain's CDR3 is CASSREYRLHYGYTF. The CDR3 DNA follows: TGCGCCAGCAGCCGAGAATACAGGCTACACTATGGCTACACCTTC. The chain combines TRBV4-3 with TRBJ1-2; a weak D match, TRBD1 (5 bases). Germline-derived CDR1 and CDR2 are LGHNA and YSLEER. The CDR3 runs 15 residues. V lost 4 bases and J 3 bases, leaving 15 bases between the germline ends.

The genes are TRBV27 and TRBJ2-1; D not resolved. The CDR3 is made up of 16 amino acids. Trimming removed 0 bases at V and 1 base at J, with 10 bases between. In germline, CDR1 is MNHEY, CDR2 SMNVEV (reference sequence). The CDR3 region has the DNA TGTGCCAGCAGTTTATCGGGCAGCCATTCCTACAATGAGCAGTTCTTC. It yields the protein CASSLSGSHSYNEQFF.

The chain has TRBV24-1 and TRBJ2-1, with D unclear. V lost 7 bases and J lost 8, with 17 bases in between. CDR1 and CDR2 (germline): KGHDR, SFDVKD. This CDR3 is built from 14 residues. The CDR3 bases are TGTGCCACCAGCCAACCTAAACTTTCCCATGAGCAGTTCTTC. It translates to CATSQPKLSHEQFF.

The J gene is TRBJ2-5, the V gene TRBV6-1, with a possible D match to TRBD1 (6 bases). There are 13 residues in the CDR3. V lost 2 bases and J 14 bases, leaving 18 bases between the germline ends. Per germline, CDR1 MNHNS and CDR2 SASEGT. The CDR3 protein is CASSERGTSNNYF. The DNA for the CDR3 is TGTGCCAGCAGTGAAAGGGGGACATCGAACAATTACTTC.

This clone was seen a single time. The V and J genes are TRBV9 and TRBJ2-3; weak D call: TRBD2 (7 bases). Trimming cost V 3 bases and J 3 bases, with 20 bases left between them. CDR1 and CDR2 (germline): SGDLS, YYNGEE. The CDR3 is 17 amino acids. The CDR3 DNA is TGTGCCAGCAGCGGACCGCTGGGGGGGGCCGGTACAGATACGCAGTATTTT. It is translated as CASSGPLGGAGTDTQYF.

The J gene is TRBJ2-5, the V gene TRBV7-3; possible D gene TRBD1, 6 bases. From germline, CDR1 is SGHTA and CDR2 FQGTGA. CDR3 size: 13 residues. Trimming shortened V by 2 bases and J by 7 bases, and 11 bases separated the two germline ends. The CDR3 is CASSLREGGTQYF. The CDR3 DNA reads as TGTGCCAGCAGCTTACGGGAAGGGGGGACCCAGTACTTC. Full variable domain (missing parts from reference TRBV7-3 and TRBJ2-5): GAGVSQTPSNKVTEKGKYVELRCDPISGHTALYWYRQSLGQGPEFLIYFQGTGAADDSGLPNDRFFAVRPEGSVSTLKIQRTERGDSAVYLCASSLREGGTQYFGPGTRLLVL.

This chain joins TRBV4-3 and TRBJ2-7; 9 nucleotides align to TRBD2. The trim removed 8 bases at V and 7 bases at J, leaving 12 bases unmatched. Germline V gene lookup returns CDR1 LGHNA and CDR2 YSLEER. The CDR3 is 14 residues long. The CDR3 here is CASAEGRGGREQYF. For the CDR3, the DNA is TGCGCCAGCGCCGAGGGGCGGGGGGGCCGGGAGCAGTACTTC.

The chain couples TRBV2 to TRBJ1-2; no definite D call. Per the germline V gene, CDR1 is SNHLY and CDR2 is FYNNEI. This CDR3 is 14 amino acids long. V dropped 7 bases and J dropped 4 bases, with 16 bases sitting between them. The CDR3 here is CASTPKGGSYGYTF. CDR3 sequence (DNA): TGTGCCAGCACCCCTAAAGGCGGGTCCTATGGCTACACCTTC.

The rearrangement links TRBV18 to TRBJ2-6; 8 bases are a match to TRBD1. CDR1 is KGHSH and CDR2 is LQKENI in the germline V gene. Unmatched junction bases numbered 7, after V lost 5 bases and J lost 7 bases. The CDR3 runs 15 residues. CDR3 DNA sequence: TGTGCCAGCTCAGCGGGACAGGTAAACGCCAACGTCCTGACTTTC. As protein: CASSAGQVNANVLTF.

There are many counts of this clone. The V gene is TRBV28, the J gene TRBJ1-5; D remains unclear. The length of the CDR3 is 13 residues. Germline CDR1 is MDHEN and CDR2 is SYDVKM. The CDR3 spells CAVGRVSNQPQHF. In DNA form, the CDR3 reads TGTGCGGTCGGGAGGGTAAGCAATCAGCCCCAGCATTTT.

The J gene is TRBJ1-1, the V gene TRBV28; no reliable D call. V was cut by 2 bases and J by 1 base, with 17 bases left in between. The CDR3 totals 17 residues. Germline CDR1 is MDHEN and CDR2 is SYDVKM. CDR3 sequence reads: CASSLEVAALKNTEAFF. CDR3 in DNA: TGTGCCAGCAGTTTAGAGGTAGCGGCCCTTAAGAACACTGAAGCTTTCTTT.

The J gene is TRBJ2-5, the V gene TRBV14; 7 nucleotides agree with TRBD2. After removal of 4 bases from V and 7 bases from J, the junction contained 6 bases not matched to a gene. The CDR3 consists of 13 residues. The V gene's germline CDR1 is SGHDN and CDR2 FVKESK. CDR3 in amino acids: CASSPPGGRTQYF. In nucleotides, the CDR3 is TGTGCCAGCAGCCCCCCGGGGGGTAGGACCCAGTACTTC.

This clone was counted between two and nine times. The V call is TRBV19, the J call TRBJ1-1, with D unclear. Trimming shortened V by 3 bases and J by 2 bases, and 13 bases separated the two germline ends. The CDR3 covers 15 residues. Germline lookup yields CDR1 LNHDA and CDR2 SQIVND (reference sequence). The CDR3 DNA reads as TGTGCCAGTAGTATGCTACCAGGCGCTAACACTGAAGCTTTCTTT. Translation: CASSMLPGANTEAFF.

CDR3 sequence (DNA): TGTGCCACCAGCAGAGCGGGCGAGGGAAACATTCAGTACTTC. Its translation: CATSRAGEGNIQYF. V gene TRBV15 combines with J gene TRBJ2-4; perhaps TRBD2 as D (5 bases). V lost 1 base and J 6 bases, leaving 10 bases between the germline ends. CDR1 is LNHNV and CDR2 is YYDKDF in the germline V gene (reference sequence). The CDR3 length is 14 residues.

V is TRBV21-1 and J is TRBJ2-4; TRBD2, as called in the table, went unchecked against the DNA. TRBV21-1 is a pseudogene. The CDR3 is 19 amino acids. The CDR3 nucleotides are TGTGCCAGCAGCAAAGCGCGACTAGCGGGGGGCCGGACCAAAAACATTCAGTACTTC. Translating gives CASSKARLAGGRTKNIQYF.

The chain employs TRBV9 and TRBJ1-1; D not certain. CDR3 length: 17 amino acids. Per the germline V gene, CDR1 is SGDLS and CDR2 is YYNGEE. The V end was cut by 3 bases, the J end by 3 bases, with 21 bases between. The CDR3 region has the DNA TGTGCCAGCAGCGCCCTTGCGATCCCCGGTGAGGACACTGAAGCTTTCTTT. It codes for CASSALAIPGEDTEAFF.

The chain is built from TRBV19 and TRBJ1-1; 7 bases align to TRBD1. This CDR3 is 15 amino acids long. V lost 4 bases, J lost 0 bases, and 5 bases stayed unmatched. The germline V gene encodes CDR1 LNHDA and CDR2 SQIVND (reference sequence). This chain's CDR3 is CASSSGDSMNTEAFF. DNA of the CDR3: TGTGCCAGTAGTAGCGGGGACAGTATGAACACTGAAGCTTTCTTT.

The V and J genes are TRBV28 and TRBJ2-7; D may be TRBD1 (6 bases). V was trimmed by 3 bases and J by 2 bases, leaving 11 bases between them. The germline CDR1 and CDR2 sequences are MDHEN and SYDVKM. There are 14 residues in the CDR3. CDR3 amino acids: CASSFPDRPYEQYF. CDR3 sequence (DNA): TGTGCCAGCAGTTTCCCGGACAGACCCTACGAGCAGTACTTC.

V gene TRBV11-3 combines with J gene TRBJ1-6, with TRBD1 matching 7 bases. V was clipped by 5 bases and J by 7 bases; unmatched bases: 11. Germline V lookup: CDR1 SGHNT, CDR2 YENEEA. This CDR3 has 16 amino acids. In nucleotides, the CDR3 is TGTGCCAGCAGCCTTCCCGGACAGGCTGGGAATTCACCCCTCCACTTT. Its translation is CASSLPGQAGNSPLHF.

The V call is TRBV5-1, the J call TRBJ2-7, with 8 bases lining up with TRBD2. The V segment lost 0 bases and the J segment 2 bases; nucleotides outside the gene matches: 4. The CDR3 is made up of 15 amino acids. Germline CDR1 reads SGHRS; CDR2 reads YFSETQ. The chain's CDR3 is CASSLVGGGAYEQYF. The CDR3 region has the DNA TGCGCCAGCAGCTTGGTCGGGGGGGGAGCCTACGAGCAGTACTTC. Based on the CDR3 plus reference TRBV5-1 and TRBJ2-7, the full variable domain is KAGVTQTPRYLIKTRGQQVTLSCSPISGHRSVSWYQQTPGQGLQFLFEYFSETQRNKGNFPGRFSGRQFSNSRSEMNVSTLELGDSALYLCASSLVGGGAYEQYFGPGTRLTVT.